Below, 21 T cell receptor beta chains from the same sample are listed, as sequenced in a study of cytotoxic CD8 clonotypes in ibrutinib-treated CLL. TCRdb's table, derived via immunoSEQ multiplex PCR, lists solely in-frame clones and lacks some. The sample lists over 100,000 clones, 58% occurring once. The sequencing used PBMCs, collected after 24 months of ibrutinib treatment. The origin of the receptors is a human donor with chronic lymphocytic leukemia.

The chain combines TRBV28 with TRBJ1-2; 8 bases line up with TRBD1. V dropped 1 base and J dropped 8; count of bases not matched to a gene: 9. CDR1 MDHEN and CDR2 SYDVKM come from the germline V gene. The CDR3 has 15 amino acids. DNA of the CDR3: TGTGCCAGCAGTTTATCCCCGGACAGGGTTTCCGGCTACACCTTC. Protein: CASSLSPDRVSGYTF.

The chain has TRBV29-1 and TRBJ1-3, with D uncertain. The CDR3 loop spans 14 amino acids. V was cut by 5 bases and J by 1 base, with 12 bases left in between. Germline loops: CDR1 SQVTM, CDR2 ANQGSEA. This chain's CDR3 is CSVFTTQSGNTIYF. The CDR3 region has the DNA TGCAGCGTTTTTACCACCCAATCTGGAAACACCATATATTTT.

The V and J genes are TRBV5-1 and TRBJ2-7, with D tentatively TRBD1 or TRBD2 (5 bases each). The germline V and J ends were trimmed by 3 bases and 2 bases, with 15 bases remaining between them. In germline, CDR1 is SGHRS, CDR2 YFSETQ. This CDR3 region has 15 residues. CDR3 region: CASSSTGTGTYEQYF. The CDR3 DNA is TGCGCCAGCAGCTCGACCGGGACCGGAACCTACGAGCAGTACTTC.

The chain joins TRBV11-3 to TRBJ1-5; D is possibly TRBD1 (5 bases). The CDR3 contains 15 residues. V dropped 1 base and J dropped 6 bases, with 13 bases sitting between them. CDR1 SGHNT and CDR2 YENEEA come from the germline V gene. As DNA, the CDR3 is TGTGCCAGCAGCTTAGGCGCAGGGACGGGTCAGCCCCAGCATTTT. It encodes CASSLGAGTGQPQHF.

CDR3 DNA sequence: TGTGCCAGCGGTCCAGGGCGGCCTGGCTACACCTTC. Amino acid sequence: CASGPGRPGYTF. This chain uses TRBV28 with TRBJ1-2; D might be TRBD1 (5 bases). The CDR3 covers 12 residues. Trimming removed 8 bases at V and 7 bases at J, with 14 bases between. The germline V gene has CDR1 MDHEN and CDR2 SYDVKM.

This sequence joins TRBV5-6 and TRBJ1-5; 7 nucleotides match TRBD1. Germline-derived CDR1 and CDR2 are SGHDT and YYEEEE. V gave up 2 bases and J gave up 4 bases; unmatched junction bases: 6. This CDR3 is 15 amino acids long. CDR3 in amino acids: CASSLGQAANQPQHF. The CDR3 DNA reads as TGTGCCAGCAGCTTAGGACAGGCCGCGAATCAGCCCCAGCATTTT.

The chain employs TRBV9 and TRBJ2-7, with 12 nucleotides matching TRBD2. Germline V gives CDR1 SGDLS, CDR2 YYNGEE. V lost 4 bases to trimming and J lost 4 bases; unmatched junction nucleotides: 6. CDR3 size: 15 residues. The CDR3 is CASSYASGGAYEQYF. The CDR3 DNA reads TGTGCCAGCAGCTATGCTAGCGGGGGGGCTTACGAGCAGTACTTC.

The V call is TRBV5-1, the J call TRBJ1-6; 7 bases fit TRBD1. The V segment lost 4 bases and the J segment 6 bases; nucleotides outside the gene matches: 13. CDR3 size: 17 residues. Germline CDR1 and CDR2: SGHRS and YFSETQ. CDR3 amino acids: CASSPAGGGQANSPLHF. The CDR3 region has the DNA TGCGCCAGCAGCCCCGCAGGGGGTGGACAGGCTAATTCACCCCTCCACTTT.

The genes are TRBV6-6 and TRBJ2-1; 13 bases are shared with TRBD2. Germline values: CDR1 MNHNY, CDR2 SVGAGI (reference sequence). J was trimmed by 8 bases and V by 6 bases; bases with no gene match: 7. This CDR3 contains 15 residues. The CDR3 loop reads CASRLGTSGVHEQFF. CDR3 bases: TGTGCCAGCAGACTGGGGACTAGCGGGGTGCATGAGCAGTTCTTC.

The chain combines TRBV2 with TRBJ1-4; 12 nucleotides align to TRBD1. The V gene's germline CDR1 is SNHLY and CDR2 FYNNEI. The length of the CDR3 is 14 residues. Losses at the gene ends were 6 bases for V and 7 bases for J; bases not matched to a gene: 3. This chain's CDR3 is CASRPGQGAEKLFF. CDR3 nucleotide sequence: TGTGCCAGCAGACCGGGACAGGGGGCTGAAAAACTGTTTTTT.

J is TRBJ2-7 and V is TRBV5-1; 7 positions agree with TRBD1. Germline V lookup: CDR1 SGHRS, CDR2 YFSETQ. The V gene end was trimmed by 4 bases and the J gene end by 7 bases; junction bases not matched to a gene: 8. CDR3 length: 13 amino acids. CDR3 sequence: CASSGQGVDEQYF. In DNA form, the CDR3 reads TGCGCCAGCAGCGGGCAGGGGGTTGATGAGCAGTACTTC. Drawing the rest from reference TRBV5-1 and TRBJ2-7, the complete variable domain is KAGVTQTPRYLIKTRGQQVTLSCSPISGHRSVSWYQQTPGQGLQFLFEYFSETQRNKGNFPGRFSGRQFSNSRSEMNVSTLELGDSALYLCASSGQGVDEQYFGPGTRLTVT.

This chain's CDR3 is CSVAGGNEQFF. The DNA for the CDR3 is TGCAGCGTTGCCGGGGGCAATGAGCAGTTCTTC. V gene TRBV29-1 combines with J gene TRBJ2-1, with a weak D call TRBD2 (6 bases). CDR3 length: 11 amino acids. Germline V gene lookup returns CDR1 SQVTM and CDR2 ANQGSEA. Trimming took off 4 bases at V and 6 bases at J, with 7 bases between the two ends.

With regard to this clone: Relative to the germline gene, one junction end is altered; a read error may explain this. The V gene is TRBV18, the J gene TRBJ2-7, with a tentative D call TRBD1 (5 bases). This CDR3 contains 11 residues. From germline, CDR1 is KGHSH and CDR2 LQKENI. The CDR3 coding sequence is TGTGCCAGCTCACCAAAAGGGGCCCCGGTATTC. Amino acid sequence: CASSPKGAPVF.

The DNA for the CDR3 is TGCGCCAGCAGCTCGGGGGCCCCCAATCAGCCCCAGCATTTT. This codes for CASSSGAPNQPQHF. The chain links TRBV5-1 to TRBJ1-5; possible D gene TRBD1, 6 bases. CDR3 length equals 14 residues. Trimming took 3 bases from V and 3 from J, leaving 10 bases between them. Germline loops: CDR1 SGHRS, CDR2 YFSETQ.

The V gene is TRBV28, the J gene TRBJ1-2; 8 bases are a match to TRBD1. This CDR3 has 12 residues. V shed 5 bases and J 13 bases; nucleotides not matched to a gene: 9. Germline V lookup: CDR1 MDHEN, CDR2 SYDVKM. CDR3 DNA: TGTGCCAGCAGTGTTGACAGGGGAAGGATCACCTTC. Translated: CASSVDRGRITF.

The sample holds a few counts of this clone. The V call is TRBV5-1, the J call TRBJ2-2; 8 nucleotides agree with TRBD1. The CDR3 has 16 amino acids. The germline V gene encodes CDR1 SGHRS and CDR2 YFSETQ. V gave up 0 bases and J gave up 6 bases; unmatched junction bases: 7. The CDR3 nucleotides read TGCGCCAGCAGCTTGGACGGACAGGGCGTAGCCGGGGAGCTGTTTTTT. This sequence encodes CASSLDGQGVAGELFF.

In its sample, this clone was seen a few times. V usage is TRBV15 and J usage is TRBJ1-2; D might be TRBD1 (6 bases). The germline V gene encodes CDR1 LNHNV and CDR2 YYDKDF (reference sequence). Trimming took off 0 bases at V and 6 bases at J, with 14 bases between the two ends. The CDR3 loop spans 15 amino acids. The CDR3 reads CATSRESDRAHGYTF. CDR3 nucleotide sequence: TGTGCCACCAGCAGAGAATCGGACAGAGCTCATGGCTACACCTTC.

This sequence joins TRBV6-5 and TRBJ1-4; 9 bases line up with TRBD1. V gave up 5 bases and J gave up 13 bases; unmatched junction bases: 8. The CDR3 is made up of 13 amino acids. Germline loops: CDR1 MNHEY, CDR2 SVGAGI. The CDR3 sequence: CASSTDRGRRLFF. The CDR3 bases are TGTGCCAGCAGTACCGACAGGGGGAGGAGACTGTTTTTT.

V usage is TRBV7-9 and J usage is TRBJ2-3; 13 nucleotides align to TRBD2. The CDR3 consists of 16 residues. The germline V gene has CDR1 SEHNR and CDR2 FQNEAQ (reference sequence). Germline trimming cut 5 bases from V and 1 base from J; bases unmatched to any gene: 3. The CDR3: CASSGLAGVGTDTQYF. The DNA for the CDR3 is TGTGCCAGCAGCGGACTAGCGGGGGTAGGCACAGATACGCAGTATTTT.

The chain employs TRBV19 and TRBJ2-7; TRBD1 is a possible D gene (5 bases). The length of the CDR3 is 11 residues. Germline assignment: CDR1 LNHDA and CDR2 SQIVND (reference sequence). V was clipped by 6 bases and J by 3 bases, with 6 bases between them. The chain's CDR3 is CASSDSYEQYF. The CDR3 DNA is TGTGCCAGTAGCGACAGCTACGAGCAGTACTTC. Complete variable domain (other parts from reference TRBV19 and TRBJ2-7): DGGITQSPKYLFRKEGQNVTLSCEQNLNHDAMYWYRQDPGQGLRLIYYSQIVNDFQKGDIAEGYSVSREKKESFPLTVTSAQKNPTAFYLCASSDSYEQYFGPGTRLTVT.

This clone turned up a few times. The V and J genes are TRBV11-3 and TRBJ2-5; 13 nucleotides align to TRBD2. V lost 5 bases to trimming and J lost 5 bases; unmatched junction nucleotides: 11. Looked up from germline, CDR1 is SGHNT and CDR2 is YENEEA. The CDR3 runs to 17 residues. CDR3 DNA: TGTGCCAGCAGCCCCCCTACTAGCGGGGGGGCAGGGGAGACCCAGTACTTC. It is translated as CASSPPTSGGAGETQYF.